This T cell receptor (beta chain) was profiled in a study of T cells in Graves' hyperthyroidism and ophthalmopathy (dated by TCRdb to 2018 to 2020). About the study as a whole: Peripheral blood was collected at initial diagnosis, before any treatment. A discovery cohort of roughly 96 patients, about 44 with Graves' ophthalmopathy and approximately 55 with stable Graves' hyperthyroidism, was used to find distinguishing TCR V-J signatures. The paper describes TCR Vbeta CDR3 sequencing of 135 peripheral blood samples, made up of roughly 45 ophthalmopathy patients, approximately 76 hyperthyroidism patients and approximately 17 progressor patients. Once sampling was done, hyperthyroidism patients were given methimazole at a starting dose of 30 mg daily, whereas ophthalmopathy patients were given high-dose intravenous methylprednisolone. For training and testing, the 100 or so patients in the discovery cohort were randomly divided in a 7:3 ratio. Whether ophthalmopathy could be predicted prospectively was tested in an independent validation cohort made up of 18 to 20 hyperthyroidism patients plus 17 patients who later progressed to ophthalmopathy. The study also compared thyroid tissue and blood T-cell repertoires from several Graves' hyperthyroidism patients. The research as a whole found: Most expanded thyroid clonotypes (frequency above 0.001) were also detected in blood, a finding suggesting that blood repertoires may reflect thyroid immune responses. In validation, the model predicted progression to ophthalmopathy a median of about 6.5 months before onset, with approximately 68% sensitivity and roughly 77% specificity. Sample size was not statistically predetermined, and blinding of investigators to group allocation was not performed. A 13 V-J signature model separated ophthalmopathy from stable hyperthyroidism, with 87.88% sensitivity and about 81% specificity in cross-validation and 80%/75% in testing.

The TCR beta CDR3 regions were amplified from the RNA transcripts. A first-round RT-PCR of the TCR CDR3 used the HTBI primer set with the Qiagen OneStep RT-PCR kit. A second multiplex PCR round built the libraries, followed by size selection and purification. Sequencing of the libraries was done on an Illumina HiSeq2000 using paired-end 100 bp reads. The paper's data handling went like this. SOAPnuke was used to process the raw data, with reads discarded if the reads contained adapters or uncalled bases, had a mean Phred below 15, or lacked an exact constant-primer or identifier match. COPE v1.2.5 was used to merge high-quality paired reads, and clonotypes were defined as unique nucleotide sequences. MiTCR v1.1 was used to align the clonotypes against IMGT TRBV, TRBD and TRBJ reference segments. The analysis was restricted to V-J combinations with a frequency above 0.0001, which together covered 99.2% of the repertoires. The TCS score was defined as F50 (clonal expansion) divided by E x V (chaos), with BLOSUM62-based TCRdist calculated between CDR3 peptides within each V-J. Welch's t-statistics and random forest reduced fewer than 550 V-J features to 13, which were used in a naive Bayes classifier (R e1071). TCRdb trimmed public reads at Q25 via fastp, called clones via MiXCR and kept in-frame beta chains. Rows with a matching CDR3 protein are joined into one entry that keeps the most common DNA and genes. The authors' filters were not applied to this entry. The sample table lists under 700,000 distinct CDR3 sequences, 16% of them with a count of one. 15% to 20% of the sample lies in the top ten.

Based on the germline V gene, the CDR1 and CDR2 sequences are KGHSH and LQKENI. From the cysteine up to the phenylalanine, the CDR3 has a length of 13 residues. The DNA shown is the 39-base CDR3, in frame from base 1. Trimming costs V 2 bases and J 8 bases, and their ends lie 11 bases apart. The sample holds many counts of this clonotype. Its antigen is still unknown. No base qualities exist here, and no much larger clone lies one base off it. A patient counted as having stable Graves' hyperthyroidism if no progression to ophthalmopathy occurred over 18 months of follow-up. The hyperthyroidism patients were between 18 and 65 years old and newly diagnosed, with a disease duration of less than 2 months. Any patient with an uncontrolled infection, another autoimmune disease, pregnancy or lactation was excluded. Diagnoses relied on clinical symptoms, serum thyroxine and TRAb, thyroid ultrasound and orbital computed tomography. PBMCs were separated from over 9 ml of fresh peripheral blood using Ficoll-Paque density gradient centrifugation. Total RNA was extracted using Trizol reagent, and RNA quality was assessed on an Agilent 2100 Bioanalyzer.

The sample was blood. The receptor comes from a woman between 18 and 29 years old with Graves' hyperthyroidism. The sequence links TRBV18 to TRBJ2-3; the D gene is perhaps TRBD2, on 5 matching bases. The encoded CDR3 is CASSPGEGGTQYF. Here is the DNA: TGTGCCAGCTCACCAGGGGAAGGAGGTACGCAGTATTTT.